Listed below are T cell receptor beta chains from one sample, sequenced in a study of T cells after posttransplantation cyclophosphamide. Assay used: immunoSEQ multiplex PCR; TCRdb lists only in-frame clones, some missing. The sample lists 21,000 or so clones, 70% to 90% occurring once. Sequences were derived from PBMCs, sampled 350 to 400 days after allogeneic stem cell transplant with calcineurin inhibitor and methotrexate. The source is a female patient between 30 and 45 years old who received an allogeneic stem cell transplant from an unrelated donor, was CMV-positive, and had acute and chronic GVHD. Some T cells may be transferred from the graft donor. Both conserved end residues are part of each CDR3. D genes are given only for firm matches. Clone size appears in some rows only: once, few, many, or a class for an expanded clone.

>-|TRBJ2-1|TRBV4-3|-
TGCGCCAGCAGCCAGCTCGGAGGTTACAATGAGCAGTTCTTC
CASSQLGGYNEQFF
>-|TRBJ1-2|TRBV9|-
TGTGCCAGCAGCTCCGATAGTTATCCCAACTATGGCTACACCTTC
CASSSDSYPNYGYTF
>-|TRBJ2-7|TRBV6-5|TRBD2
TGTGCCAGCAATTTAGCGGGGGGGCCTCGCTACGAGCAGTACTTC
CASNLAGGPRYEQYF
>-|TRBJ1-1|TRBV27|TRBD1
TGTGCCAGCAGCCTCGCAGGACAGGGGATGGCTGAAGCTTTCTTT
CASSLAGQGMAEAFF
>-|TRBJ1-5|TRBV18|TRBD1
TGTGCCAGCTCACCAGAGGGGGCGTATAGCAATCAGCCCCAGCATTTT
CASSPEGAYSNQPQHF
>-|TRBJ2-7|TRBV5-6|TRBD2
TGTGCCAGCAGCTTGGTGGTAGCGGGGGCCTACGAGCAGTACTTC
CASSLVVAGAYEQYF
>-|TRBJ2-3|TRBV2|-
TGTGCCGGCGCTCTGGAGGTGAGCACAGATACGCAGTATTTT
CAGALEVSTDTQYF
>once|TRBJ2-7|TRBV6-5|-
TGTGCCAGCAGTCGACGGGTAGAAAACGAGCAGTACTTC
CASSRRVENEQYF
>-|TRBJ2-5|TRBV7-9|TRBD2
TGTGCCAGCAGCCCTAGCCTCCGGCTAGCGGAAGAGACCCAGTACTTC
CASSPSLRLAEETQYF
>-|TRBJ2-7|TRBV2|TRBD1
TGTGCCAGCAGTGGGATACAGGGGGAGACCGGCTATTTGTACCCGCATGAGCAGTACTTC
CASSGIQGETGYLYPHEQYF
>-|TRBJ2-7|TRBV2|-
TGTGCCAGCAGCGGGAGTCGTTACGAGCAGTACTTC
CASSGSRYEQYF
>-|TRBJ2-5|TRBV28|-
TGTGCCAGCAGTTTGGGGGGGCGTCCCCAAGAGACCCAGTACTTC
CASSLGGRPQETQYF
>-|TRBJ2-1|TRBV5-4|TRBD2
TGTGCCAGCAGCTCCGGGACTAGCGGCAATGAGCAGTTCTTC
CASSSGTSGNEQFF
>once|TRBJ2-3|TRBV9|-
TGTGCCAGCAGCGTAGATCAGGGCTACACAGATACGCAGTATTTT
CASSVDQGYTDTQYF
>-|TRBJ1-4|TRBV4-1|-
TGCGCCAGCAGCCAAGTTAGAGATGAAAAACTGTTTTTT
CASSQVRDEKLFF
>-|TRBJ2-7|TRBV2|TRBD1
TGTGCCAGCAGGGGACAGGGAGAATCCTACGAGCAGTACTTC
CASRGQGESYEQYF
>once|TRBJ1-2|TRBV5-1|-
TGCGCCAGCAGCCCTGGACTGCTGTATGGCTACACCTTC
CASSPGLLYGYTF